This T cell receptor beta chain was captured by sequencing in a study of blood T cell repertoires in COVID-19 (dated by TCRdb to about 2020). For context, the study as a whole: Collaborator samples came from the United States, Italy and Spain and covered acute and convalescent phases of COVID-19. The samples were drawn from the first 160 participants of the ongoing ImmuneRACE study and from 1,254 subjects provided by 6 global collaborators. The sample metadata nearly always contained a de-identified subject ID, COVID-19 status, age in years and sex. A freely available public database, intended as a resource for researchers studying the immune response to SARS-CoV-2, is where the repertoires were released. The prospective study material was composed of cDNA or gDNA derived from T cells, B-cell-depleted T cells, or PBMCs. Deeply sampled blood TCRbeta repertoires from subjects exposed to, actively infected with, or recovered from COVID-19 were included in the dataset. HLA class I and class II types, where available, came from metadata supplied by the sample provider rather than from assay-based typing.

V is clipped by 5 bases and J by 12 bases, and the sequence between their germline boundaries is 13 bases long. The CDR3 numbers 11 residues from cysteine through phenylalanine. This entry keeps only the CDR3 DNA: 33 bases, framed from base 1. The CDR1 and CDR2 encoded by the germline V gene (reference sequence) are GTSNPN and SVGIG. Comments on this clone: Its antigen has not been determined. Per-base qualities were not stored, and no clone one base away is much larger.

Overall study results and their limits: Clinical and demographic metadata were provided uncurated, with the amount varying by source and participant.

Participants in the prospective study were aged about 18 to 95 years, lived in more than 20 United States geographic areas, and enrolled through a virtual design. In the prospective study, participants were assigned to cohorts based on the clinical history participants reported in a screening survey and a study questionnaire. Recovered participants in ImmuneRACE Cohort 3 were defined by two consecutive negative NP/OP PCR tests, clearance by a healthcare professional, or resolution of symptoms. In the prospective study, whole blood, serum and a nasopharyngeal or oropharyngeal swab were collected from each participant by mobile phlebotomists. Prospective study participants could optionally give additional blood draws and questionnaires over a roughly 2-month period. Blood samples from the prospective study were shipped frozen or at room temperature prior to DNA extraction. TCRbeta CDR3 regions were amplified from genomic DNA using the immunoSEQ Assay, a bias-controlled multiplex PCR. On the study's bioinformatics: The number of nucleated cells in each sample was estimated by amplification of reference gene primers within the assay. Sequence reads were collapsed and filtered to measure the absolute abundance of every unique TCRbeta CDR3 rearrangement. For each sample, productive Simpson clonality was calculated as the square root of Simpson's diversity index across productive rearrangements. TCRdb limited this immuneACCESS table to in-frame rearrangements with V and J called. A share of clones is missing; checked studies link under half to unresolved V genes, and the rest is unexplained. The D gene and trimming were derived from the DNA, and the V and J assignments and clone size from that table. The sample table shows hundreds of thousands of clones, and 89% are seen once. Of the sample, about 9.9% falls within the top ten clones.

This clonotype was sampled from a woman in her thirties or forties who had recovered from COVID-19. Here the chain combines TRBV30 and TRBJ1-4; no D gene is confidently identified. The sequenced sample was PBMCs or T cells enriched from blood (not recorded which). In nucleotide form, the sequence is TGTGCCTGGGGTAGTGGTGGAGAACTGTTTTTT. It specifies CAWGSGGELFF.